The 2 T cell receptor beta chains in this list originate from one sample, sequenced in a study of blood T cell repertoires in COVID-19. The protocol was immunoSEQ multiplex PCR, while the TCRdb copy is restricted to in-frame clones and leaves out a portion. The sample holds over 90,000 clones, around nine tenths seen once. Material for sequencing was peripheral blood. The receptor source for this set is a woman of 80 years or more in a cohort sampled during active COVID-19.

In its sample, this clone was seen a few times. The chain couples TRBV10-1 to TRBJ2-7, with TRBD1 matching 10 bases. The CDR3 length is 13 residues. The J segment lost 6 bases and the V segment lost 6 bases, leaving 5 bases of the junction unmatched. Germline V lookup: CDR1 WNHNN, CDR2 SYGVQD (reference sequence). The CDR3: CASRDRDRGEQYF. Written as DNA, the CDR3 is TGCGCCAGCAGGGACCGGGACAGGGGCGAGCAGTACTTC.

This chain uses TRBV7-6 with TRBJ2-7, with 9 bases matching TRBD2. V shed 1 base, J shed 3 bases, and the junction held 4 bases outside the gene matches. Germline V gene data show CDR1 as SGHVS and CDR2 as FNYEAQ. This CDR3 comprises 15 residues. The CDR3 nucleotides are TGTGCCAGCAGCTTAGTGACTAGCGGAAACTACGAGCAGTACTTC. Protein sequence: CASSLVTSGNYEQYF.